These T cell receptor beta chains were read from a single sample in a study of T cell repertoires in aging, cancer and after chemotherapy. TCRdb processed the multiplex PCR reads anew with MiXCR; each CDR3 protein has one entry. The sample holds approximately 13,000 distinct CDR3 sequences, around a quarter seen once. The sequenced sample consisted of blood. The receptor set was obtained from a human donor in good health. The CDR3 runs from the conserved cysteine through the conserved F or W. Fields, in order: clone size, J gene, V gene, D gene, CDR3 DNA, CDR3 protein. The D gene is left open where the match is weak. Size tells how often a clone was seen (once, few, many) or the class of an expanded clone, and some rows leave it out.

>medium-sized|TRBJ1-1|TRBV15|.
TGTGCCACCAGCAGAGAAAACACCTTGAACACTGAAGCTTTCTTT
CATSRENTLNTEAFF
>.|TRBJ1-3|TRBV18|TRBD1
TGTGCCAGCTCACTAAGGGAATTCAGAGACAGGGCCAGAACCCCCTCTGGAAACACCATATATTTT
CASSLREFRDRARTPSGNTIYF